This T cell receptor (beta chain) was found in a study of human T cells and chemical hapten exposure (dated by TCRdb to the early 2020s). Turning to the overall study: For sensitization, 2% DPC in acetone was applied to a 2 cm by 2 cm area of upper inner arm skin. Throughout the study period of 20 to 30 weeks, patients also received therapeutic DPC doses to the scalp every week. Patch testing was done on the upper back using Finn chambers containing 0.01% DPC, and results were scored after 6 days according to International Contact Dermatitis Research Group standards. The mostly female patient cohort included alopecia areata with under or over 50% scalp involvement, alopecia totalis and alopecia universalis. Libraries were pooled for sequencing, and per-sample TCR yields varied mainly because of small differences in library volumes within the pool. In alopecia patients, the study followed how the peripheral blood TCR repertoire changed in vivo over primary and secondary sensitization to diphenylcyclopropenone (DPC), a hapten. Blood was sampled from patients pre-sensitization (week 0) and at 2, 6 and about 24 weeks after DPC sensitization. For TCR sequencing, blood came from about 28 alopecia patients at anywhere from one to four time points (pre-sensitization, 2, 6 and 24 weeks).

The sample's time point label is to be understood as: patch test 1, 2 weeks after DPC sensitization. According to the study, the label for this sample's treatment or condition signals: therapeutic diphenylcyclopropenone sensitization with weekly scalp DPC. At every patch-test visit, the blood draw took place before the patch test was put on. Patients were considered eligible if aged 18 to 70, diagnosed with alopecia and deemed suitable for DPC therapy, and patients were excluded if pregnant. Total RNA was extracted from unfractionated whole blood collected in Tempus Blood RNA tubes. The CDR3 contains 15 residues, cysteine and phenylalanine counted. The read is trimmed to its CDR3 DNA, 45 bases read in frame from base 1. Via the germline V gene, CDR1 is MGHRA and CDR2 YSYEKL. Deletion took 6 bases off V and 3 bases off J, with a span of 14 bases between the germline ends. Broad study findings and their caveats: Expanded TCRs formed significantly more large CDR3 similarity clusters than pre-sensitization or healthy control sets, consistent with antigen-driven responses. Patch test score correlated positively with the number of PT1 expanded TCRs, reaching significance at thresholds 8, 16 and 32 but not at 4. Repeated subsampling changed both the strength of the expansion versus patch-test correlation and the threshold at which that correlation became significant. DPC sensitization did not change the number of TCRs with a frequency above 1 in 1000, and there was no evidence of changes in global repertoire structure. Because all patients had alopecia, a presumed autoimmune disease, the immune response of the patients might differ from that of healthy individuals.

Receptor libraries were prepared by RACE. The instrument given in TCRdb is NextSeq 500. Library preparation attached unique molecular identifiers to individual cDNA molecules for quantitative, reproducible TCR counting. For every blood RNA sample, sequencing covered both the TCR alpha and TCR beta chains. Processing in the source paper ran as follows. A median of around 100,000 TCRs per sample was observed, with a range of roughly 20,000 to 750,000. V, J and CDR3 annotation of the TCR reads was performed with the Decombinator software suite. For the PS versus PT1 abundance plots, all samples were subsampled to the same number of TCRs (28,000). Expanded TCRs were defined as absent before sensitization and observed at least eight times at the 2-week time point. TCRdb applied fastp at Q25 and MiXCR to the public reads, then kept only in-frame beta chains. Every CDR3 protein is listed once, alongside the most common genes and DNA of its rows. The V and J calls shown here were made by TCRdb, not taken from the authors' results. The sample includes some 400,000 distinct CDR3 sequences, with nearly 5% observed a single time. The ten largest clones take up 2% to 2.5% of the sample.

This clonotype was recorded many times. The clone's antigen remains unknown. No base quality information exists; no much larger clone differs at one position. This specimen was whole blood, taken in connection with sensitization to the hapten diphenylcyclopropenone (DPC). The sequence was collected from a woman aged 45-65 years with alopecia areata. Some clones in this sample may be carry-over from other donors' samples. The V and J segments used are TRBV4-1 and TRBJ2-2, with TRBD1 perhaps the D gene, on 6 matching bases. The CDR3 corresponds to CASRLQGWDTGELFF. The DNA sequence is TGCGCCAGCAGACTACAGGGTTGGGACACCGGGGAGCTGTTTTTT.